The clone carrying this T cell receptor beta chain was counted ten times or more. The antigen is unknown. The data were obtained in a study of cytomegalovirus exposure and HLA in healthy donors. About the research overall: Of 350 to 400 genotyped donors, roughly 80% grouped in the Caucasian-associated ancestry cluster. Study-wide points: A later analysis linked a missense DCLRE1C variant to TCR beta V- and J-gene trimming. Highest at DRB1 and lowest at HLA-C, TCR association rates differed among HLA loci in a later analysis.

Deletions cut 1 base from V and 2 bases from J, with 12 bases between. Germline V gene sequence: CDR1 GTSNPN, CDR2 SVGIG (reference sequence). This CDR3 spans 14 amino acids. Primers included in the PCR were 60 Vbeta and 13 Jbeta primers. Authors' analysis steps: Later reanalysis found approximately 76 million unique TCR beta chains, around 10 million of them shared. The table came from immunoSEQ multiplex PCR; TCRdb's copy has only in-frame clones and leaves some out. V, J and clone size reflect that table, while D and trimming were determined from the DNA. The sample yields under 150,000 clones, under 85% seen once.

The source of this sequence is a woman between 45 and 60 years old in good health and CMV-seropositive. J is TRBJ2-7 and V is TRBV30; weak D call: TRBD1 (6 bases). The sequencing input was PBMCs. This CDR3 is CAWSATGITYEQYF. Here the CDR3 DNA reads TGTGCCTGGAGTGCTACAGGGATTACCTACGAGCAGTACTTC.